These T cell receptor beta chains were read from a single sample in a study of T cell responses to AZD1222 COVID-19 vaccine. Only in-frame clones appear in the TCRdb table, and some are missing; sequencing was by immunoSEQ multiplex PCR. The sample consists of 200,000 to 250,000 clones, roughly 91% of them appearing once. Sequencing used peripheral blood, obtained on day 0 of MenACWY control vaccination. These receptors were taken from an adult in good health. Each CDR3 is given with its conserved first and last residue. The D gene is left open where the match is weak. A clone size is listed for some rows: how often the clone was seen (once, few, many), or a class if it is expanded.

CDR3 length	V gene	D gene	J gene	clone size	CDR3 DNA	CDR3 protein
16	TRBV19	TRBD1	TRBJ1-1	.	TGTGCCAGTAGTAACCCTGGGACAGGGCTGAACACTGAAGCTTTCTTT	CASSNPGTGLNTEAFF
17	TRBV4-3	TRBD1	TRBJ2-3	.	TGCGCCAGCAGCCAAGAGCAGACCGGGACAGGCACAGATACGCAGTATTTT	CASSQEQTGTGTDTQYF
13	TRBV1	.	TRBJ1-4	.	TGCACCAGCAGCCAACAGGGGGACGAAAAACTGTTTTTT	CTSSQQGDEKLFF
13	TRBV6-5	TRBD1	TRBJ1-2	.	TGTGCCAGCAGTTACCCCAGACAGGGGGGTTATACCTTC	CASSYPRQGGYTF
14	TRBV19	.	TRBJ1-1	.	TGTGCCAGTAGCACTCGGGCCACGAACACTGAAGCTTTCTTT	CASSTRATNTEAFF
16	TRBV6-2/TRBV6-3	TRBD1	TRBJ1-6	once	TGTGCCAGCAGCCGACCCCTGGGGACAGGGGATTCACCCCTCCACTTT	CASSRPLGTGDSPLHF
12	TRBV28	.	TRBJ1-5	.	TGTGCCAGCAGCCTTGAACTCGAGCCCCAGCATTTT	CASSLELEPQHF
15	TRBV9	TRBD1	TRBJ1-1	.	TGTGCCAGCAGCGTATTACAGGGGAGAGAGACTGAAGCTTTCTTT	CASSVLQGRETEAFF
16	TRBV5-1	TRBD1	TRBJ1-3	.	TGCGCCAGCAGCATGGGACAGGGATCCTCTGGAAACACCATATATTTT	CASSMGQGSSGNTIYF
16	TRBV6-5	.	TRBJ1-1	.	TGTGCCAGCAGTTCGAGGGGCAGGGGAGGGAACACTGAAGCTTTCTTT	CASSSRGRGGNTEAFF
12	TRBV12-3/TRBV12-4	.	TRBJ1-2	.	TGTGCCAGCAGTTACTCTAACTATGGCTACACCTTC	CASSYSNYGYTF
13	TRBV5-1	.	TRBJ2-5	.	TGCGCCAGCAGCTTATCACCTAAAGAGACCCAGTACTTC	CASSLSPKETQYF
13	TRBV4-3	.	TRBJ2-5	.	TGCGCCAGCAGCCAAAGGATGGAAGAGACCCAGTACTTC	CASSQRMEETQYF
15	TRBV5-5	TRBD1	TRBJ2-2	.	TGTGCCAGCAGCGTTAGGGACAGTAACACCGGGGAGCTGTTTTTT	CASSVRDSNTGELFF
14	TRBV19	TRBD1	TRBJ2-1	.	TGTGCCAGTAGTATCGGGACAGGGTACAATGAGCAGTTCTTC	CASSIGTGYNEQFF
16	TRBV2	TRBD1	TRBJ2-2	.	TGTGCCAGCAGCTTGGGGGGACAGGGGTACACCGGGGAGCTGTTTTTT	CASSLGGQGYTGELFF
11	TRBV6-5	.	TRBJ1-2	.	TGTGCCAGCACCGGACGCTATGGCTACACCTTC	CASTGRYGYTF
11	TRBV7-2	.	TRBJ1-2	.	TGTGCCAGCAGCTTGGGGGATGGCTACACCTTC	CASSLGDGYTF
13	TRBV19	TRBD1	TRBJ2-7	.	TGTGCCACCGCGACAGGGAGCTCCTACGAGCAGTACTTC	CATATGSSYEQYF
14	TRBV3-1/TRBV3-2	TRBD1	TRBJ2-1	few	TGTGCCAGCAGCTCCAGGGGGCTGGGCAATGAGCAGTTCTTC	CASSSRGLGNEQFF
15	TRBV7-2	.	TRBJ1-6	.	TGTGCCAGCAGCTTATTCGGGCAGGATAATTCACCCCTCCACTTT	CASSLFGQDNSPLHF
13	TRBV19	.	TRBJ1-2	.	TGTGCCAGCTTGGGGCGGTTCCCGGGAGGCTACACCTTC	CASLGRFPGGYTF
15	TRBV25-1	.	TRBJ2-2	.	TGTGCCAGCAGTGAGTCTAGGCGACCCACCGGGGAGCTGTTTTTT	CASSESRRPTGELFF
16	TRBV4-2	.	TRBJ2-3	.	TGTGCCAGCAGCCAAGATGGACAGCTAAACACAGATACGCAGTATTTT	CASSQDGQLNTDTQYF
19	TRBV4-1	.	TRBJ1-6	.	TGCGCCAGCAGCCTGCTTTCCATATCAGGGCGCCGCAATAATTCACCCCTCCACTTT	CASSLLSISGRRNNSPLHF
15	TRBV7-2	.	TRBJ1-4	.	TGTGCCAGCAGCTTAAAGTCTGGGCTCAATGAAAAACTGTTTTTT	CASSLKSGLNEKLFF
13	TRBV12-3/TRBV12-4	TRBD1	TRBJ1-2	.	TGTGCCAGCACCAACAGGGGTAACTATGGCTACACCTTC	CASTNRGNYGYTF
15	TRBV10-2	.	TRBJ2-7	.	TGCGCCAGCAGTGAGTCGATAGGGGGGGCTAGCGAGCAGTACTTC	CASSESIGGASEQYF